This paragraph covers one TCR beta chain sequence. It lacks a known antigen. No much larger clonotype is one base removed from it; base qualities were not supplied. This specimen comes from a study of radiotherapy plus CTLA-4 blockade in lung cancer (dated by TCRdb to the late 2010s). Regarding the complete study: Objective responses occurred in roughly 19% of enrolled patients, and around 29% achieved disease control.

The germline ends are 17 bases apart after V is trimmed by 4 bases and J by 6 bases. CDR1 and CDR2, looked up from the germline V gene, are SGHDT and YYEEEE. The CDR3 contains 15 residues, cysteine and phenylalanine counted. Only the CDR3 region is kept as DNA, spanning 45 bases read in frame from base 1. On the study overall, not on this receptor specifically: Early dynamic changes in blood T cell clones, together with increased serum interferon-beta after radiation, were reported as the strongest predictors of response. After treatment with radiotherapy and ipilimumab, TCR clones that originated in tumors expanded in peripheral blood.

The study evaluated CTLA-4 blockade (ipilimumab) given together with focal radiation therapy in patients who had chemo-refractory metastatic non-small-cell lung cancer. The library was prepared using the immunoSEQ multiplex PCR assay. The clones in this table, taken by TCRdb from immuneACCESS, are in-frame only. Not every clone is retained; where verified, under half of the shortfall comes from an unresolved V gene, and the cause of the rest is unknown. In all, the sample holds 80,000 to 100,000 clones, and 70% to 90% of those were seen once. In total, the top ten clones hold roughly 4.6% of the sample.

Specimen: peripheral blood, collected from a patient treated with radiotherapy plus ipilimumab. The chain joins TRBV5-6 to TRBJ1-5; the best D guess is TRBD1, with 5 bases matching. The sequence derives from a human donor with non-small cell lung cancer that progressed on radiotherapy plus ipilimumab. The DNA sequence reads TGTGCCAGCAGCCTTACTGGGGGGGTCGGTCAGCCCCAGCATTTT. It translates as CASSLTGGVGQPQHF.